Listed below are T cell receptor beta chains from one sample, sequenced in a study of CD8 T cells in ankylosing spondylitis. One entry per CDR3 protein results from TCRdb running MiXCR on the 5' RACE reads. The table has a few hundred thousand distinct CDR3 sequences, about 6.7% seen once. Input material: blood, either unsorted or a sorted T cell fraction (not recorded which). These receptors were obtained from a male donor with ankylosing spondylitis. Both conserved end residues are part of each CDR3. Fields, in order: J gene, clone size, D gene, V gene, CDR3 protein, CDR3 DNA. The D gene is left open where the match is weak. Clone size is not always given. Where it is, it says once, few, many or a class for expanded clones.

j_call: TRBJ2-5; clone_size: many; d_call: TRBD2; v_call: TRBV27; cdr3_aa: CASSLGTSGRETQYF; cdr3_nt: TGTGCCAGCAGTTTAGGAACTAGCGGGAGGGAGACCCAGTACTTC
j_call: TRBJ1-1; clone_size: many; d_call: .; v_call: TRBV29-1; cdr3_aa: CSVLRQNTEAFF; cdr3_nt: TGCAGCGTTCTCCGACAGAACACTGAAGCTTTCTTT
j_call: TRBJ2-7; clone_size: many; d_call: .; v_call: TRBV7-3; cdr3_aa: CASSFGTPPYEQYF; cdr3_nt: TGTGCCAGCAGCTTCGGGACTCCTCCCTACGAGCAGTACTTC
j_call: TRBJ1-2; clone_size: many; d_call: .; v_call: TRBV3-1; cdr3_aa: CASSTNWVNGYTF; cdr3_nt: TGTGCCAGCAGCACAAACTGGGTGAATGGCTACACCTTC
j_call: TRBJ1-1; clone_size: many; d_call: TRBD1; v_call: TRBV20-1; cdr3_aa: CSAGIGDRGLNTEAFF; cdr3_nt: TGCAGTGCTGGAATCGGGGACAGGGGACTTAACACTGAAGCTTTCTTT
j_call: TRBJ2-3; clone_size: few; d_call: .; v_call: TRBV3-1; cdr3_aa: CAIFHCRTDCGPNTDTQYF; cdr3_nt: TGTGCCATCTTCCATTGTAGGACAGATTGTGGTCCAAATACAGATACGCAGTATTTT
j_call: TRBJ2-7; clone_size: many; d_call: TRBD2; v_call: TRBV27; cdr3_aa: CASRTSGSVYEQYF; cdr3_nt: TGTGCCAGCAGAACTAGCGGGAGTGTCTACGAGCAGTACTTC
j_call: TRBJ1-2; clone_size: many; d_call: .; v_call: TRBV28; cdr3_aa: CASSTRSRDRGYTF; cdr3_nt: TGTGCCAGCAGTACCAGGAGCAGGGACCGCGGCTACACCTTC
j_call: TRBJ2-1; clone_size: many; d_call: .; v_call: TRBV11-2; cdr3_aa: CASSLAAGSRGNEQFF; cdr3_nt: TGTGCCAGCAGCTTAGCCGCAGGGAGTCGAGGCAATGAGCAGTTCTTC
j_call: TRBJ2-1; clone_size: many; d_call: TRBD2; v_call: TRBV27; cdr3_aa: CASSTGLVGRWGEQFF; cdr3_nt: TGTGCCAGCAGTACGGGACTAGTAGGCCGGTGGGGGGAGCAGTTCTTC
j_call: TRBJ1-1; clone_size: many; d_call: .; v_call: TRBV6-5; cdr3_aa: CASSYPTDLNTEAFF; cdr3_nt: TGTGCCAGCAGTTACCCGACCGACCTGAACACTGAAGCTTTCTTT
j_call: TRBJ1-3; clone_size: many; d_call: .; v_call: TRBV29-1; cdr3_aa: CSVEQWALLTGNTIYF; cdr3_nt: TGCAGCGTTGAACAGTGGGCTCTTCTCACTGGAAACACCATATATTTT
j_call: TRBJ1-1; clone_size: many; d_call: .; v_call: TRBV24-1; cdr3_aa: CATRARGAGTEAFF; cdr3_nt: TGTGCCACCAGGGCACGGGGGGCTGGGACTGAAGCTTTCTTT
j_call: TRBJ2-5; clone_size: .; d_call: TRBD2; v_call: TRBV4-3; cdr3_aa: CASSQGTRGVETQYF; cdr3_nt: TGCGCCAGCAGCCAGGGGACCCGGGGGGTGGAGACCCAGTACTTC
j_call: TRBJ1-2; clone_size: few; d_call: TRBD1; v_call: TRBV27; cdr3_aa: CASSFIGTATRDGYTF; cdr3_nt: TGTGCCAGCAGTTTCATCGGGACAGCTACTCGGGATGGCTACACCTTC
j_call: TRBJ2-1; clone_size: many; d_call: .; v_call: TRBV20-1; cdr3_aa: CSADTVTSYNEQFF; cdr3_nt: TGCAGTGCCGATACAGTGACCTCCTACAATGAGCAGTTCTTC
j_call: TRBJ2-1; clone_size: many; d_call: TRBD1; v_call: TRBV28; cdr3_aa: CASSPNDRRQGNEQFF; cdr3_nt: TGTGCCAGCAGCCCCAACGACCGTAGACAGGGGAATGAGCAGTTCTTC
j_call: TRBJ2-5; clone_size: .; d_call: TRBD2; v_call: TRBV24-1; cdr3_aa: CATSDRSGRGGQTQYF; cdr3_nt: TGTGCCACCAGTGACCGGAGCGGGAGGGGCGGACAGACCCAGTACTTC
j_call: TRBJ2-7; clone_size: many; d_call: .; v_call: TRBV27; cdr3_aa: CASSLRGPTSYEQYF; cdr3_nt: TGTGCCAGCAGCCTCCGAGGGCCCACGAGCTACGAGCAGTACTTC
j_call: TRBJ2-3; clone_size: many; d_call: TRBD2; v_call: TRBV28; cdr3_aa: CASSLAGDTDTQYF; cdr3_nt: TGTGCCAGCAGTCTAGCGGGGGACACAGATACGCAGTATTTT
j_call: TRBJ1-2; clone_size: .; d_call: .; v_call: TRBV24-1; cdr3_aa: CATSAGKGYTF; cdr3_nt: TGTGCCACCAGTGCAGGGAAGGGCTACACCTTC
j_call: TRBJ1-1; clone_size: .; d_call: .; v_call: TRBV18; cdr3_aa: CASSPGQYNTEAFF; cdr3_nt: TGTGCCAGCTCACCTGGACAGTACAACACTGAAGCTTTCTTT
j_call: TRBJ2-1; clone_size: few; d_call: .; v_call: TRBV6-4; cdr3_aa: CASSGEDNNEQFF; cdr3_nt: TGTGCCAGCAGTGGTGAGGACAACAATGAGCAGTTCTTC
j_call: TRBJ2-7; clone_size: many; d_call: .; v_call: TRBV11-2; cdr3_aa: CASSLDDPFTHPTYEQYF; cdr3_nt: TGTGCCAGCAGCTTAGACGACCCTTTCACCCACCCAACCTACGAGCAGTACTTC
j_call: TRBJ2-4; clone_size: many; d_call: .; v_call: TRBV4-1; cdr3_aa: CASSQGARVQYF; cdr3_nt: TGCGCCAGCAGCCAAGGAGCTAGGGTTCAGTACTTC
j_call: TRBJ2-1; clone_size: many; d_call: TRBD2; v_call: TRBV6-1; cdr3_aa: CASRIGTSGTGEQFF; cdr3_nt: TGTGCCAGCAGGATCGGGACTAGCGGGACGGGTGAGCAGTTCTTC
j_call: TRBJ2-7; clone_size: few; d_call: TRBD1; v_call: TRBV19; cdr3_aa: CAKRTGAGRRCYEQYF; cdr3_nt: TGTGCCAAAAGGACAGGGGCAGGTAGAAGGTGCTACGAGCAGTACTTC
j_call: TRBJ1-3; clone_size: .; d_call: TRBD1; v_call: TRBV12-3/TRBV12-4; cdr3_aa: CATNGQGGNTIYF; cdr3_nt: TGTGCCACCAACGGACAGGGTGGAAACACCATATATTTT
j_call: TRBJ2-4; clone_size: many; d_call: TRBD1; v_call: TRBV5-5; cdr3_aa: CASSLRTGGAKNIQYF; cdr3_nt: TGTGCCAGCAGCCTTCGGACAGGCGGAGCCAAAAACATTCAGTACTTC
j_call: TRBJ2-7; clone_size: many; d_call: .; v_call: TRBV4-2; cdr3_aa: CASSQVGGNYEQYF; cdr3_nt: TGTGCCAGCAGCCAAGTAGGAGGGAACTACGAGCAGTACTTC
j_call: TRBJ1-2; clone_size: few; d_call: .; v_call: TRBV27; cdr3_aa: CASSPVARGAEGYTF; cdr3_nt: TGTGCCAGCAGTCCGGTTGCCAGGGGCGCGGAAGGCTACACCTTC
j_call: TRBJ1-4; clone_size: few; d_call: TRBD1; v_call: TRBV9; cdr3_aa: CASSPRTGNEKLFF; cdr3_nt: TGTGCCAGCAGCCCCCGGACAGGGAATGAAAAACTGTTTTTT
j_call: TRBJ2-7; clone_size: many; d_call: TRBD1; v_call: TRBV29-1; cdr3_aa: CSVETGDSYEQYF; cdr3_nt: TGCAGCGTCGAGACAGGGGACTCCTACGAGCAGTACTTC
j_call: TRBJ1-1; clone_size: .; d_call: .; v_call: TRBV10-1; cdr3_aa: CASSVGRRGTEAFF; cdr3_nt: TGCGCCAGCAGTGTGGGCAGGCGGGGAACTGAAGCTTTCTTT
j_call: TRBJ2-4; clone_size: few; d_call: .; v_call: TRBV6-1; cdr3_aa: CASASRQALAKNIQYF; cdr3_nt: TGTGCCAGCGCGAGCCGGCAGGCTCTAGCCAAAAACATTCAGTACTTC
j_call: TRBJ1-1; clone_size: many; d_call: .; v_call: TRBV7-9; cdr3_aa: CASSLGYQTGTEAFF; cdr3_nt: TGTGCCAGCAGCTTAGGCTATCAAACGGGGACTGAAGCTTTCTTT
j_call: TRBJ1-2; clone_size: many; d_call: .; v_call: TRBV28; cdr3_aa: CAIRKFGNYGYTF; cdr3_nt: TGTGCCATCCGCAAGTTCGGCAACTATGGCTACACCTTC